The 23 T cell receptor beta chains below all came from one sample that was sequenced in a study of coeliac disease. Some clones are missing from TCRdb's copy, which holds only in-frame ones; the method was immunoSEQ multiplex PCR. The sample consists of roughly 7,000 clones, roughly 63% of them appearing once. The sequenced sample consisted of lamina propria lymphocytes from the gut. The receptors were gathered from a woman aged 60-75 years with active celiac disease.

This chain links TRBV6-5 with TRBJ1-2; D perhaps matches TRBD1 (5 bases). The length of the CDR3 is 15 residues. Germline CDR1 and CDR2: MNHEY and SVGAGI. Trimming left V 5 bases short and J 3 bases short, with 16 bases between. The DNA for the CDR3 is TGTGCCAGCAGTCAAAAACGGGTGGGGCACTATGGCTACACCTTC. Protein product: CASSQKRVGHYGYTF.

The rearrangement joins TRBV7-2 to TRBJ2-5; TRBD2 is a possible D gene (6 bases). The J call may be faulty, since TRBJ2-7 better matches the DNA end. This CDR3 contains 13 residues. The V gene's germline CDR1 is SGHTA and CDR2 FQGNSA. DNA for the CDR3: TGTGCCAGCAGCCTATTGACTAGAGACGAGCAGTACTTC. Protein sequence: CASSLLTRDEQYF.

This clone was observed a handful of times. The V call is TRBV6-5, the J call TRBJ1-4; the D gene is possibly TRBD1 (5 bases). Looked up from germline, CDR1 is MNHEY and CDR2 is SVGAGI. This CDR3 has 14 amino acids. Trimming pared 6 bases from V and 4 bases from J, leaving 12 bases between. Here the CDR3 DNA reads TGTGCCAGCAGGGCGGGACTTTTTAATGAAAAACTGTTTTTT. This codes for CASRAGLFNEKLFF.

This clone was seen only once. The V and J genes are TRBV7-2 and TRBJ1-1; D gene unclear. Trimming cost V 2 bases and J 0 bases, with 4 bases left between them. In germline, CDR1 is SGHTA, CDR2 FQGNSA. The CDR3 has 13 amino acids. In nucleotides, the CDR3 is TGTGCCAGCAGCTTATCCATGAACACTGAAGCTTTCTTT. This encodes CASSLSMNTEAFF. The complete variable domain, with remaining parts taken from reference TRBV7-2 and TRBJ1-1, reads GAGVSQSPSNKVTEKGKDVELRCDPISGHTALYWYRQSLGQGLEFLIYFQGNSAPDKSGLPSDRFSAERTGGSVSTLTIQRTQQEDSAVYLCASSLSMNTEAFFGQGTRLTVV.

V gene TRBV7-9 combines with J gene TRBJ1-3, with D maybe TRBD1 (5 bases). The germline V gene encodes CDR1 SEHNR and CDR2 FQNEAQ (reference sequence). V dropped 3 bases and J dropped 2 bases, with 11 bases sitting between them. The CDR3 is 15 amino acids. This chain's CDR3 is CASSFGPGAGNTIYF. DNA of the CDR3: TGTGCCAGCAGCTTTGGTCCGGGGGCTGGAAACACCATATATTTT. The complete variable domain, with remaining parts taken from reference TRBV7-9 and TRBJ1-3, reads DTGVSQNPRHKITKRGQNVTFRCDPISEHNRLYWYRQTLGQGPEFLTYFQNEAQLEKSRLLSDRFSAERPKGSFSTLEIQRTEQGDSAMYLCASSFGPGAGNTIYFGEGSWLTVV.

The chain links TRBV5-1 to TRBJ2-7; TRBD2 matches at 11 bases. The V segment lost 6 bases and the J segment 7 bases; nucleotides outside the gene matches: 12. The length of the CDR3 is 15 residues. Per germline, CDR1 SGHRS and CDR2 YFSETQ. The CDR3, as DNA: TGCGCCAGCAACCGCCTTAGCGGGGGGGCCGGGGAGCAGTACTTC. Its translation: CASNRLSGGAGEQYF.

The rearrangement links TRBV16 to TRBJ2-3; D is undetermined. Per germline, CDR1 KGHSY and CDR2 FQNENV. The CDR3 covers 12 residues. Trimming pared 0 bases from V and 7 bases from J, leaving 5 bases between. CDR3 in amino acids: CASSQSGYTQYF. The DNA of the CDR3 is TGTGCCAGCAGCCAATCGGGCTATACGCAGTATTTT.

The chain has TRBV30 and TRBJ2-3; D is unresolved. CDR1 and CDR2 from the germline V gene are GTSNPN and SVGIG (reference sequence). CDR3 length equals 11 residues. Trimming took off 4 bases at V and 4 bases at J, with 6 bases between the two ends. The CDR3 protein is CAWTRADTQYF. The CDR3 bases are TGTGCCTGGACCCGGGCAGATACGCAGTATTTT.

The CDR3 reads CASSVARQLGYTF. In DNA form, the CDR3 reads TGTGCCAGCAGCGTAGCTAGGCAGCTGGGCTACACCTTC. The rearrangement uses TRBV9 and TRBJ1-2; the D is unclear. V was trimmed by 0 bases and J by 8 bases, leaving 11 bases between them. Per germline, CDR1 SGDLS and CDR2 YYNGEE. This CDR3 region has 13 residues.

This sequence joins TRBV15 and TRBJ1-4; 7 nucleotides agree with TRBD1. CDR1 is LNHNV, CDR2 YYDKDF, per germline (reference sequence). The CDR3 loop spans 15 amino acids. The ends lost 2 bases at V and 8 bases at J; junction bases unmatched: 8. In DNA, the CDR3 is TGTGCCACCAGCAGAATTACAGGGGTTGGGGAAAAACTGTTTTTT. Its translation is CATSRITGVGEKLFF.

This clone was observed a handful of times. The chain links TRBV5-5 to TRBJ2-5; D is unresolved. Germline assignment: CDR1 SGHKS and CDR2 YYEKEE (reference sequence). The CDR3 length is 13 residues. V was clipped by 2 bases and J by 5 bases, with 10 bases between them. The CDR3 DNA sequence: TGTGCCAGCAGCTTTATGGGCGACGAGACCCAGTACTTC. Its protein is CASSFMGDETQYF.

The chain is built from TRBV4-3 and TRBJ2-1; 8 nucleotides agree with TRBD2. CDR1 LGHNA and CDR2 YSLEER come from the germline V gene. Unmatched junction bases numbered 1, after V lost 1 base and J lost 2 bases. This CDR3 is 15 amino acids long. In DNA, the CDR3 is TGCGCCAGCAGCCAAGCAGCGGGGGCCTACAATGAGCAGTTCTTC. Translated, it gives CASSQAAGAYNEQFF.

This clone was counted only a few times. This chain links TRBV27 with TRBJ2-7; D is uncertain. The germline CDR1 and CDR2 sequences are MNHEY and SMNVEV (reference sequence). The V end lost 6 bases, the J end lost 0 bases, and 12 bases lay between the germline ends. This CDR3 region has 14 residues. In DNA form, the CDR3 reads TGTGCCAGCAGCTTCGACTTCAGCTCCTACGAGCAGTACTTC. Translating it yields CASSFDFSSYEQYF.

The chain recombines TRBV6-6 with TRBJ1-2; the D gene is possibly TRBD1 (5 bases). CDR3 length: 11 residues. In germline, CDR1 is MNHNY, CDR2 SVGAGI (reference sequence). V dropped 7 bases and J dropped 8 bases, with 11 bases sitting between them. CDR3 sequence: CASTQGSGYTF. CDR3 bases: TGTGCCAGCACTCAGGGTTCGGGCTACACCTTC.

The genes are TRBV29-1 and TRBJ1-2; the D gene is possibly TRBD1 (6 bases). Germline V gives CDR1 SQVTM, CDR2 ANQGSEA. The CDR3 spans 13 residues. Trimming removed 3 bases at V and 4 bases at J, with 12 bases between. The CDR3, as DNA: TGCAGCGTTGAGAGGGGGATCGGCTATGGCTACACCTTC. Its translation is CSVERGIGYGYTF.

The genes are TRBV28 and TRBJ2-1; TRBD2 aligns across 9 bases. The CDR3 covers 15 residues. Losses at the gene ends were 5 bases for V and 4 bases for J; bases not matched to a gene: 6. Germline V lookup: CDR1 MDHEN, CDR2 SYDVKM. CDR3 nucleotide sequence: TGTGCCAGCAGTCTCAGGACTAGCGCGTACAATGAGCAGTTCTTC. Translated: CASSLRTSAYNEQFF.

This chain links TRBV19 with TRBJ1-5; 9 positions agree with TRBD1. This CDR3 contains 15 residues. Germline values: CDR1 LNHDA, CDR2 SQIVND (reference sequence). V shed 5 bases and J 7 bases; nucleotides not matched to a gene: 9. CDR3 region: CASSVQGARGQPQHF. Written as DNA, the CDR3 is TGTGCCAGTAGTGTACAGGGGGCCCGAGGGCAGCCCCAGCATTTT.

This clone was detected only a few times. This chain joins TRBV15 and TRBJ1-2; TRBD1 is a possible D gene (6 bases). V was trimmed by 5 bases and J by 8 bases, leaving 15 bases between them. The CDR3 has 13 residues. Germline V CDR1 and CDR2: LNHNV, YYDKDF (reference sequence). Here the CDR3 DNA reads TGTGCCACCAGCTCTACGGACAGACGGGGCTACACCTTC. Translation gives CATSSTDRRGYTF.

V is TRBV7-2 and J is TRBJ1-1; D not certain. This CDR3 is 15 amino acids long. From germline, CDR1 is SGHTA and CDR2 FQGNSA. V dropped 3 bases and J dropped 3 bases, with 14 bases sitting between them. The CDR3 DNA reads TGTGCCAGCAGCTTTCCCGCTGGGAGGTACACTGAAGCTTTCTTT. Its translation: CASSFPAGRYTEAFF.

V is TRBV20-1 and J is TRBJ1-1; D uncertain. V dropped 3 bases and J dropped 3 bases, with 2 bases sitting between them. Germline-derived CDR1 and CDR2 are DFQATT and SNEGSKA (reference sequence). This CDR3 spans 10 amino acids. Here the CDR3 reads CSASDTEAFF. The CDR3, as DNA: TGCAGTGCTAGCGACACTGAAGCTTTCTTT.

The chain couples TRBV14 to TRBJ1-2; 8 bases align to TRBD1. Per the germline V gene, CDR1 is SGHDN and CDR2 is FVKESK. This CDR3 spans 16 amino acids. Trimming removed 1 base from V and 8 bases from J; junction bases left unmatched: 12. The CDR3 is CASSQAPGTGIRGYTF. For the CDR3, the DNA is TGTGCCAGCAGCCAAGCCCCCGGGACAGGCATCAGAGGCTACACCTTC.

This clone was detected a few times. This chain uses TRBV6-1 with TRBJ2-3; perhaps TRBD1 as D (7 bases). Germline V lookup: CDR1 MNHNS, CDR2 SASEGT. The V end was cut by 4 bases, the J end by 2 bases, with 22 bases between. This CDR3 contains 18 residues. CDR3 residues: CASSGQGRGGGDTDTQYF. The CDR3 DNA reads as TGTGCCAGCAGTGGACAGGGCCGGGGAGGTGGGGACACAGATACGCAGTATTTT.

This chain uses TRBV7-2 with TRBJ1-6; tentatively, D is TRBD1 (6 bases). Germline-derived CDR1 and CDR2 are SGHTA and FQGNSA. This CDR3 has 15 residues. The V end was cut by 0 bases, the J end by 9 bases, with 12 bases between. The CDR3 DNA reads TGTGCCAGCAGCTTAGCCTCGGGCAGGGGTTCACCCCTCCACTTT. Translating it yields CASSLASGRGSPLHF.